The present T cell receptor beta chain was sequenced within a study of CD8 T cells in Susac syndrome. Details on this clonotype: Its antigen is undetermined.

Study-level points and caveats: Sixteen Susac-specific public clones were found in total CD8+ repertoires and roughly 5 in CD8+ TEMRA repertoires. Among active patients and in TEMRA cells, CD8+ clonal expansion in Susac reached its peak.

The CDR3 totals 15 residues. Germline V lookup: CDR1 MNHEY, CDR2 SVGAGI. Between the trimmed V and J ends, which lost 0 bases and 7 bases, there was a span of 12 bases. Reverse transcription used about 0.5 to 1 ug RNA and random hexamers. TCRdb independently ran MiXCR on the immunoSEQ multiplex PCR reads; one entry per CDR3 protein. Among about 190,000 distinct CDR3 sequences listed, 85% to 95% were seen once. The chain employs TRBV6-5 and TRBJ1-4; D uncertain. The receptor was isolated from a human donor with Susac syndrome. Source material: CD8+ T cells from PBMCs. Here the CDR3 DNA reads TGTGCCAGCAGTTACTCAGGGCGGTTTAGTGAAAAACTGTTTTTT. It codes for CASSYSGRFSEKLFF.